These T cell receptor beta chains were read from a single sample in a study of blood T cell repertoires in COVID-19. Sequencing used immunoSEQ multiplex PCR; TCRdb keeps in-frame clones, though not all of them. The repertoire holds some 130,000 clones, roughly 80% seen once, with roughly 15% in the top ten. Sequenced: peripheral blood. These receptors were obtained from a woman aged 45-60 years with acute or convalescent COVID-19. CDR3s include the opening cysteine and the closing phenylalanine or tryptophan. The D gene is left open where the match is weak. Not all rows give a size; the values are once, few, many and, for expanded clones, a class.

J | size | D | V | CDR3 | DNA
TRBJ1-5 | . | . | TRBV5-1 | CASSLSGNSNQPQHF | TGCGCCAGCAGCTTGTCGGGAAATAGCAATCAGCCCCAGCATTTT
TRBJ2-7 | . | . | TRBV29-1 | CSARGSLLGEQYF | TGCAGCGCTAGGGGGTCCTTACTAGGGGAGCAGTACTTC
TRBJ2-1 | . | TRBD1 | TRBV6-5 | CASSYMDRVIF | TGTGCCAGCAGTTATATGGACAGGGTGATCTTC
TRBJ2-1 | . | . | TRBV24-1 | CATSDSKRTAAYNEQFF | TGTGCCACCAGTGATTCGAAGCGGACAGCCGCCTACAATGAGCAGTTCTTC
TRBJ1-2 | . | TRBD1 | TRBV5-6 | CASTHAVGQGEKSYGYTF | TGTGCCAGCACTCATGCGGTGGGACAGGGTGAGAAGTCCTATGGCTACACCTTC
TRBJ1-3 | . | . | TRBV11-2 | CASSLAQLGNTIYF | TGTGCCAGCAGCTTAGCCCAACTAGGAAACACCATATATTTT
TRBJ1-2 | . | . | TRBV27 | CASSPLGGGYTF | TGTGCCAGCAGTCCATTGGGGGGTGGCTACACCTTC
TRBJ1-5 | . | TRBD1 | TRBV4-1 | CASSQDLQGANQPQHF | TGCGCCAGCAGCCAAGATCTACAGGGGGCTAATCAGCCCCAGCATTTT
TRBJ2-1 | . | . | TRBV5-6 | CASTGGYNEQFF | TGTGCCAGCACCGGAGGATACAATGAGCAGTTCTTC
TRBJ2-2 | once | . | TRBV7-6 | CASSLGLITGELFF | TGTGCCAGCAGCTTGGGACTGATCACCGGGGAGCTGTTTTTT
TRBJ1-2 | . | TRBD1 | TRBV6-1 | CASSEVGTGAAGRGYTF | TGTGCCAGCAGTGAGGTAGGGACAGGGGCCGCTGGACGGGGCTACACCTTC
TRBJ1-1 | . | TRBD1 | TRBV7-9 | CASSSQGAGTEAFF | TGTGCCAGCAGCTCGCAGGGGGCTGGCACTGAAGCTTTCTTT
TRBJ1-1 | . | . | TRBV2 | CASSELRVGTEAFF | TGTGCCAGCAGTGAACTCAGGGTTGGCACTGAAGCTTTCTTT
TRBJ1-1 | . | . | TRBV3-1/TRBV3-2 | CASSQGRASTEAFF | TGTGCCAGCAGCCAAGGGAGGGCTAGCACTGAAGCTTTCTTT
TRBJ1-3 | . | . | TRBV10-2 | CASKGRAGNTIYF | TGCGCCAGCAAAGGCAGGGCTGGAAACACCATATATTTT
TRBJ2-1 | . | . | TRBV9 | CASSVESGVNEQFF | TGTGCCAGCAGCGTAGAGTCCGGGGTCAATGAGCAGTTCTTC
TRBJ1-2 | . | . | TRBV9 | CASSPRVRGSYTF | TGTGCCAGCAGCCCCCGGGTTCGGGGGAGCTACACCTTC
TRBJ2-3 | . | TRBD2 | TRBV4-1 | CASSQDEVAGITDTQYF | TGCGCCAGCAGCCAAGATGAGGTAGCGGGGATCACAGATACGCAGTATTTT